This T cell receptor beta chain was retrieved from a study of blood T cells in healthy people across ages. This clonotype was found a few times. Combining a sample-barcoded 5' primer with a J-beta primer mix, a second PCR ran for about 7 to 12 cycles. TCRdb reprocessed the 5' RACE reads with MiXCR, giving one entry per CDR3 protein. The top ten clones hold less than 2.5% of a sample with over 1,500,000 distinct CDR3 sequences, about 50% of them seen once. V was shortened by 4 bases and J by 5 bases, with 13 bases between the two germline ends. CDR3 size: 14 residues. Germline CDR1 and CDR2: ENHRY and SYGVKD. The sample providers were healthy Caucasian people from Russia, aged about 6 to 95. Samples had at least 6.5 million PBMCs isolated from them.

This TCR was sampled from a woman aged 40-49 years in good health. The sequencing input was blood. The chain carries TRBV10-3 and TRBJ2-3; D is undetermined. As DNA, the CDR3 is TGTGCCATCAGTGCTCCCCCCTCAAGAGATACGCAGTATTTT. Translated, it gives CAISAPPSRDTQYF.